This is a list of T cell receptor beta chains from one sample in a study of T-cell memory formation after mild COVID-19. TCRdb reprocessed the 5' RACE reads via MiXCR and lists one record per CDR3 protein. The sample consists of roughly 150,000 distinct CDR3 sequences, roughly 13% of them appearing once. The sequencing sample was made of PBMCs or a T cell subset sorted from them (not recorded which). The receptors were gathered from a man between 18 and 35 years old who had mild COVID-19 (a few samples of this study predate the infection). Cell type and time point are not known. The CDR3 runs from the conserved cysteine through the conserved F or W. D genes are given only for firm matches. Size is omitted from some rows. Given values are once, few, many or a class for expanded clones.

V,size,D,J,DNA,CDR3
TRBV18,few,-,TRBJ2-7,TGTGCCAGCTCTGCGGGCGACTACGAGCAGTACTTC,CASSAGDYEQYF
TRBV5-1,few,-,TRBJ2-2,TGCGCCAGCAGCTCACAGACCGTCACCGGGGAGCTGTTTTTT,CASSSQTVTGELFF
TRBV11-2,-,TRBD1,TRBJ1-2,TGTGCCAGCAGACTACGGACAGGGGGCGTGTATGGCTACACCTTC,CASRLRTGGVYGYTF
TRBV6-2/TRBV6-3,few,TRBD2,TRBJ2-1,TGTGCCAGCAGTTACTTCTGGACTAGCGGGGGGTCTAATGAGCAGTTCTTC,CASSYFWTSGGSNEQFF
TRBV4-3,-,-,TRBJ1-2,TGCGCCAGCAGCCAAGATCGGTCCAGACACTATGGCTACACCTTC,CASSQDRSRHYGYTF
TRBV7-2,-,-,TRBJ1-2,TGTGCTTCGGGGCTAAAAATTCCTAACTATGGCTACACCTTC,CASGLKIPNYGYTF
TRBV10-3,-,TRBD1,TRBJ2-5,TGTGCCATCATGGGTTCCGGACAGGGCCAAGAGACCCAGTACTTC,CAIMGSGQGQETQYF
TRBV6-2/TRBV6-3,few,-,TRBJ2-7,TGTGCCAGCAGTTCAGGGGCTCTCTTGGCCTGGGAGCAGTACTTC,CASSSGALLAWEQYF
TRBV20-1,-,-,TRBJ1-1,TGCAGTGCTAGAGATATGATACGGCCGGTTGTCGACGCTTTCTTT,CSARDMIRPVVDAFF
TRBV12-3/TRBV12-4,few,-,TRBJ2-2,TGTGCCAGCAGCCGATCCAGCACCGGGGAGCTGTTTTTT,CASSRSSTGELFF
TRBV10-3,few,-,TRBJ1-4,TGTGCCATCAGTGAGTCGACAGGTTCAGGAGAAAAACTGTTTTTT,CAISESTGSGEKLFF
TRBV12-3/TRBV12-4,-,-,TRBJ2-1,TGTGCCAGCAGCACCTTCAGGGTGGTTAGCATGAGTGAGCAGTTCTTC,CASSTFRVVSMSEQFF
TRBV10-3,few,-,TRBJ1-2,TGTGCCATCAGTGAGTCCGGCCGCCGTTGGGAGGGGTATGGCTACACCTTC,CAISESGRRWEGYGYTF
TRBV18,few,-,TRBJ2-3,TGTGCCAGCTCACCGACAGGACCTAGTGGGACAGATACGCAGTATTTT,CASSPTGPSGTDTQYF
TRBV5-1,-,-,TRBJ1-6,TGCGCCAGCAGCTCGGGGGGGGGATCACCCCTCCACTTT,CASSSGGGSPLHF
TRBV7-9,few,TRBD1,TRBJ2-6,TGTGCCTCCTCCAGGACAGGGGACTCTGGGGCCAACGTCCTGACTTTC,CASSRTGDSGANVLTF
TRBV7-9,many,TRBD1,TRBJ2-2,TGTGCCAGCAGGAGAGGGACAGGGGACCACCGGGAGCTGTTTTTT,CASRRGTGDHRELFF
TRBV7-9,-,-,TRBJ2-5,TGTGCCACCAGCAGCTCAGACGGCTTTTTAGGAAGAGAGACCCAGTACTTC,CATSSSDGFLGRETQYF
TRBV5-1,few,-,TRBJ2-3,TGCGCCAGCAGCGTATCCAAGAGCACAGATACGCAGTATTTT,CASSVSKSTDTQYF
TRBV21-1,-,-,TRBJ1-1,TGTGCCAGCAGCAAAGTACCTGCCCCCGGGACAGACGAAGCTTTCTTT,CASSKVPAPGTDEAFF
TRBV5-6,-,-,TRBJ2-2,TGTGCCAGCACATCGGAGGGGGCGGTCACCGGGGAGCTGTTTTTT,CASTSEGAVTGELFF
TRBV28,few,-,TRBJ1-4,TGTGCCAGCGCACTCTTCACAACTAATGAAAAACTGTTTTTT,CASALFTTNEKLFF
TRBV6-6,-,-,TRBJ2-3,TGTGCCAGCAGTGCGACTAGTTTCGATACGCAGTATTTT,CASSATSFDTQYF